One and the same sample provided the 16 T cell receptor beta chains below, sequenced in a study of shared clonotypes between healthy human individuals. TCRdb's copy holds only in-frame clones and misses some; the assay was immunoSEQ multiplex PCR. The sample yields 650,000 to 700,000 clones, less than 95% seen once. Sequenced input: memory CD8+ T cells from PBMCs. Indicated subset: CD45RO+ cells pooled with CCR7-negative TemRA cells. The receptors derive from a young man in good health. Some clones in this sample may be carry-over from other donors' samples.

This rearrangement joins TRBV5-1 to TRBJ2-2; 9 bases fit TRBD1. Germline CDR1 is SGHRS and CDR2 is YFSETQ. Trimming cost V 4 bases and J 4 bases; bases outside gene matches: 8. The CDR3 loop spans 16 amino acids. The CDR3 reads CASSTYRGRSTGELFF. The CDR3 bases are TGCGCCAGCAGCACGTACAGGGGGCGCAGCACCGGGGAGCTGTTTTTT.

The chain links TRBV29-1 to TRBJ2-7, with D unresolved. The CDR3 consists of 12 residues. Trimming shortened V by 0 bases and J by 11 bases, and 14 bases separated the two germline ends. The germline CDR1 and CDR2 sequences are SQVTM and ANQGSEA. In DNA form, the CDR3 reads TGCAGCGTTGAAGAGGCCCTGCACGTGGAGTACTTC. Its protein product is CSVEEALHVEYF.

The chain is built from TRBV28 and TRBJ2-5; 7 bases fit TRBD1. After removal of 5 bases from V and 6 bases from J, the junction contained 12 bases not matched to a gene. In germline, CDR1 is MDHEN, CDR2 SYDVKM. The CDR3 totals 15 residues. CDR3 sequence: CASSLIGDRQKTQYF. CDR3 nucleotide sequence: TGTGCCAGCAGTCTTATTGGGGACAGACAAAAGACCCAGTACTTC.

This sequence joins TRBV29-1 and TRBJ2-7; maybe TRBD2 (7 bases). The CDR3 consists of 18 residues. Germline V lookup: CDR1 SQVTM, CDR2 ANQGSEA. Trimming took 0 bases from V and 4 from J, leaving 25 bases between them. The CDR3 DNA follows: TGCAGCGTTGAAGATCCTAGTGCTGGGGGGGCAAAACAATACGAGCAGTACTTC. This sequence encodes CSVEDPSAGGAKQYEQYF.

In its sample, this clone was seen a few times. CDR3 in DNA: TGTGCCAGCAGCCGCCCGCCGGGACCCAAACTGTTTTTT. Translated: CASSRPPGPKLFF. V usage is TRBV7-9 and J usage is TRBJ1-4, with a tentative D call TRBD1 (5 bases). In germline, CDR1 is SEHNR, CDR2 FQNEAQ (reference sequence). Trimming removed 5 bases at V and 11 bases at J, with 15 bases between. The CDR3 has 13 amino acids.

The rearrangement uses TRBV6-6 and TRBJ1-5; 7 bases match TRBD1. Germline V gene sequence: CDR1 MNHNY, CDR2 SVGAGI (reference sequence). J lost 3 bases, V lost 6 bases, and 5 bases had no gene match. This CDR3 spans 14 amino acids. The chain's CDR3 is CASSGDSHNQPQHF. In nucleotides, the CDR3 is TGTGCCAGCAGCGGGGACAGCCACAATCAGCCCCAGCATTTT.

The chain couples TRBV19 to TRBJ1-5; 8 nucleotides line up with TRBD1. V was clipped by 5 bases and J by 1 base; unmatched bases: 4. The length of the CDR3 is 15 residues. Looked up from germline, CDR1 is LNHDA and CDR2 is SQIVND (reference sequence). For the CDR3, the DNA is TGTGCCAGTAGTTTTCGGACAGGGAGCAATCAGCCCCAGCATTTT. It encodes CASSFRTGSNQPQHF.

On this clone: Distinct nucleotide sequences in the sample also encode this CDR3. The rearrangement uses TRBV27 and TRBJ2-1; D is unresolved. Trimming pared 3 bases from V and 0 bases from J, leaving 6 bases between. The CDR3 runs to 14 residues. CDR1 is MNHEY, CDR2 SMNVEV, per germline (reference sequence). CDR3 region: CASSFGSSYNEQFF. The CDR3 nucleotides read TGTGCCAGCAGTTTTGGCAGCTCCTACAATGAGCAGTTCTTC.

J is TRBJ1-3 and V is TRBV5-4; the match to TRBD1 covers 8 bases. CDR3 size: 15 residues. J was trimmed by 2 bases and V by 4 bases; bases with no gene match: 5. Germline V CDR1 and CDR2: SGHNT, YYREEE (reference sequence). CDR3 sequence reads: CASSPQTGAGNTIYF. The DNA for the CDR3 is TGTGCCAGCAGCCCCCAGACAGGGGCTGGAAACACCATATATTTT.

This rearrangement joins TRBV5-6 to TRBJ2-1, with D tentatively TRBD1 (7 bases). The CDR3 runs to 15 residues. Trimming stripped 4 bases from V and 4 bases from J, with 15 bases between. Germline CDR1 is SGHDT and CDR2 is YYEEEE. CDR3 sequence (DNA): TGTGCCAGCAGCGAATCGCAGGGGGGATACAATGAGCAGTTCTTC. Translation gives CASSESQGGYNEQFF.

This chain uses TRBV5-6 with TRBJ1-4, with TRBD1 matching 11 bases. Trimming cost V 4 bases and J 7 bases; bases outside gene matches: 3. Germline CDR1 and CDR2: SGHDT and YYEEEE. This CDR3 has 14 residues. The CDR3 spells CASSPGTGGEKLFF. CDR3 bases: TGTGCCAGCAGCCCCGGGACAGGGGGTGAAAAACTGTTTTTT.

V gene TRBV25-1 combines with J gene TRBJ2-5; D remains unclear. CDR3 length equals 15 residues. Germline V gene sequence: CDR1 MGHDK, CDR2 SYGVNS. The V end lost 1 base, the J end lost 1 base, and 10 bases lay between the germline ends. The CDR3: CASSESPGAQETQYF. The CDR3 DNA is TGTGCCAGCAGTGAATCCCCAGGAGCCCAAGAGACCCAGTACTTC.

To note about this clone: In the same sample, other DNA sequences code for this CDR3. V usage is TRBV27 and J usage is TRBJ2-1, with D possibly being TRBD2 (6 bases). The CDR3 totals 14 residues. V was shortened by 2 bases and J by 2 bases, with 7 bases between the two germline ends. Looked up from germline, CDR1 is MNHEY and CDR2 is SMNVEV (reference sequence). As DNA, the CDR3 is TGTGCCAGCAGTTTAGCGGGAACCTACAATGAGCAGTTCTTC. It yields the protein CASSLAGTYNEQFF.

This sequence joins TRBV19 and TRBJ2-7, with TRBD1 matching over 12 bases. The CDR3 runs 15 residues. Germline CDR1 is LNHDA and CDR2 is SQIVND (reference sequence). The ends lost 4 bases at V and 7 bases at J; junction bases unmatched: 8. CDR3 nucleotides: TGTGCCAGTAGTAACCGGGACAGGGGGCTTAGGGAGCAGTACTTC. Translation gives CASSNRDRGLREQYF. The whole variable domain, remainder taken from reference TRBV19 and TRBJ2-7, is DGGITQSPKYLFRKEGQNVTLSCEQNLNHDAMYWYRQDPGQGLRLIYYSQIVNDFQKGDIAEGYSVSREKKESFPLTVTSAQKNPTAFYLCASSNRDRGLREQYFGPGTRLTVT.

The chain employs TRBV6-6 and TRBJ1-2; D is perhaps TRBD1 (5 bases). Germline CDR1 reads MNHNY; CDR2 reads SVGAGI (reference sequence). This CDR3 has 16 residues. Between the trimmed V and J ends, which lost 0 bases and 2 bases, there was a span of 13 bases. CDR3 DNA sequence: TGTGCCAGCAGTTACTCTGGAAGGGGAAAAAACTATGGCTACACCTTC. Residues: CASSYSGRGKNYGYTF.

The chain has TRBV27 and TRBJ2-1; 9 bases are a match to TRBD1. This CDR3 has 15 residues. Per germline, CDR1 MNHEY and CDR2 SMNVEV (reference sequence). With V trimmed by 6 bases and J by 2 bases, 5 bases remained unmatched. The CDR3 here is CASSLRQGAYNEQFF. The CDR3 nucleotides read TGTGCCAGCAGCCTACGACAGGGGGCCTACAATGAGCAGTTCTTC.